These 22 T cell receptor beta chains share one sample of origin, sequenced in a study of beta chain features in type 1 diabetes. Isolated RNA was reverse transcribed in full, so expressed TCRB transcripts were sequenced. Assay: immunoSEQ multiplex PCR; the TCRdb copy retains only in-frame clones and omits some. Of tens of thousands of clones in the sample, about 55% are singletons; the top ten hold roughly 2%. Sequencing was done on a sample of Tregs from blood. These TCRs come from a woman aged 18-29 years in good health.

This chain links TRBV7-8 with TRBJ2-3; TRBD1 is a possible D gene (5 bases). Deletions cut 3 bases from V and 3 bases from J, with 13 bases between. This CDR3 is built from 15 residues. The germline CDR1 and CDR2 sequences are SGHVS and FQNEAQ. The CDR3 DNA sequence: TGTGCCAGCAGCTTCAGGGCCGGGTGGACAGATACGCAGTATTTT. This translates into CASSFRAGWTDTQYF.

The chain joins TRBV30 to TRBJ1-4; D ambiguous. Germline V gene data show CDR1 as GTSNPN and CDR2 as SVGIG (reference sequence). V dropped 1 base and J dropped 3 bases, with 12 bases sitting between them. This CDR3 region has 15 residues. The CDR3 loop reads CAWSGRGAANEKLFF. CDR3 sequence (DNA): TGTGCCTGGAGTGGGCGAGGTGCGGCTAATGAAAAACTGTTTTTT. The full variable domain, its missing parts supplied by reference TRBV30 and TRBJ1-4, is SQTIHQWPATLVQPVGSPLSLECTVEGTSNPNLYWYRQAAGRGLQLLFYSVGIGQISSEVPQNLSASRPQDRQFILSSKKLLLSDSGFYLCAWSGRGAANEKLFFGSGTQLSVL.

In this sample, this clone turned up a few times. This chain uses TRBV4-2 with TRBJ2-5; 11 bases are a match to TRBD1. The CDR3 length is 15 residues. The V gene end was trimmed by 3 bases and the J gene end by 3 bases; junction bases not matched to a gene: 3. In germline, CDR1 is LGHNA, CDR2 YNFKEQ. This CDR3 reads CASSHGDRGEETQYF. The CDR3 bases are TGTGCCAGCAGCCATGGGGACAGGGGGGAAGAGACCCAGTACTTC.

This clone came up a few times. This chain uses TRBV6-6 with TRBJ1-4; the match to TRBD1 covers 7 bases. The CDR3 has 14 residues. Germline values: CDR1 MNHNY, CDR2 SVGAGI (reference sequence). Trimming removed 6 bases from V and 5 bases from J; junction bases left unmatched: 6. Here the CDR3 reads CASRRQGSNEKLFF. The CDR3 nucleotides are TGTGCCAGCAGAAGACAGGGTTCCAATGAAAAACTGTTTTTT.

V is TRBV2 and J is TRBJ2-1; 7 nucleotides line up with TRBD1. The CDR3 sequence is 15 residues long. With V trimmed by 3 bases and J by 1 base, 3 bases remained unmatched. Germline V lookup: CDR1 SNHLY, CDR2 FYNNEI. CDR3 coding DNA: TGTGCCAGCAGTGATAGGGACAGATCCTACAATGAGCAGTTCTTC. Its translation: CASSDRDRSYNEQFF.

This clone came up a few times. The rearrangement uses TRBV9 and TRBJ2-1; 10 bases line up with TRBD2. J gave up 9 bases and V 0 bases, and 6 bases lay outside the gene matches. Germline V gives CDR1 SGDLS, CDR2 YYNGEE. The CDR3 totals 15 residues. CDR3 region: CASSVGSAGGFEQFF. In DNA, the CDR3 is TGTGCCAGCAGCGTAGGTTCAGCGGGGGGGTTTGAGCAGTTCTTC. Based on the CDR3 plus reference TRBV9 and TRBJ2-1, the full variable domain is DSGVTQTPKHLITATGQRVTLRCSPRSGDLSVYWYQQSLDQGLQFLIQYYNGEERAKGNILERFSAQQFPDLHSELNLSSLELGDSALYFCASSVGSAGGFEQFFGPGTRLTVL.

This clone was observed a handful of times. The V call is TRBV4-2, the J call TRBJ2-7; 8 bases match TRBD2. J was trimmed by 3 bases and V by 4 bases; bases with no gene match: 11. The germline CDR1 and CDR2 sequences are LGHNA and YNFKEQ. The CDR3 has 16 amino acids. CDR3 DNA sequence: TGTGCCAGCAGCCGCGGGAGGAGCGGGGGTATCTACGAGCAGTACTTC. Amino acids: CASSRGRSGGIYEQYF.

This rearrangement joins TRBV4-3 to TRBJ2-7, with D possibly being TRBD1 (5 bases). CDR1 and CDR2 (germline): LGHNA, YSLEER. CDR3 length equals 14 residues. The germline V and J ends were trimmed by 3 bases and 3 bases, with 12 bases remaining between them. The CDR3 loop is CASSQDIQGYEQYF. Written as DNA, the CDR3 is TGCGCCAGCAGCCAGGATATTCAGGGCTACGAGCAGTACTTC.

The CDR3 is CASSLSSGTSTEAFF. The CDR3 nucleotides are TGTGCCAGCAGTTTAAGCTCAGGGACAAGCACTGAAGCTTTCTTT. This chain uses TRBV27 with TRBJ1-1; TRBD1 might be the D (6 bases). Between the trimmed V and J ends, which lost 2 bases and 4 bases, there was a span of 14 bases. CDR1 and CDR2 from the germline V gene are MNHEY and SMNVEV (reference sequence). This CDR3 is 15 amino acids long.

This clone was counted between two and nine times. The CDR3 nucleotides are TGCGCCAGCTATGGGACTAGCGGGAGACGGGAGACCCAGTACTTC. It encodes CASYGTSGRRETQYF. This sequence joins TRBV10-1 and TRBJ2-5; 14 nucleotides match TRBD2. This CDR3 contains 15 residues. Germline CDR1 is WNHNN and CDR2 is SYGVQD (reference sequence). The V gene end was trimmed by 8 bases and the J gene end by 5 bases; junction bases not matched to a gene: 7.

This clone has more than one count but fewer than ten. The chain combines TRBV7-8 with TRBJ2-5, with 9 bases aligning to TRBD2. V lost 0 bases, J lost 7 bases, and 3 bases stayed unmatched. CDR3 size: 14 residues. The germline gives CDR1 SGHVS, CDR2 FQNEAQ. CDR3 loop: CASSLAILAGTQYF. The CDR3, as DNA: TGTGCCAGCAGCTTAGCGATACTAGCGGGGACCCAGTACTTC.

The gene calls are TRBV6-1 and TRBJ1-5, with 8 bases fitting TRBD1. This CDR3 region has 14 residues. V shed 2 bases and J 9 bases; nucleotides not matched to a gene: 6. Germline assignment: CDR1 MNHNS and CDR2 SASEGT. The CDR3 sequence: CASSETGGWTPQHF. In DNA form, the CDR3 reads TGTGCCAGCAGTGAAACAGGGGGGTGGACGCCCCAGCATTTT.

The gene calls are TRBV18 and TRBJ2-5, with D maybe TRBD2 (5 bases). V lost 3 bases to trimming and J lost 5 bases, with 16 bases between them. CDR3 length equals 15 residues. Germline lookup yields CDR1 KGHSH and CDR2 LQKENI. CDR3 loop: CASSPGVNDLETQYF. DNA of the CDR3: TGTGCCAGCTCACCCGGGGTAAATGATCTGGAGACCCAGTACTTC.

This clone came up a few times. This chain uses TRBV29-1 with TRBJ1-2, with TRBD1 matching 9 bases. CDR3 length equals 13 residues. CDR1 and CDR2 (germline): SQVTM, ANQGSEA. Germline trimming cut 5 bases from V and 5 bases from J; bases unmatched to any gene: 6. The CDR3 DNA is TGCAGCGTTCCCCCTGGGACAGGGTATGGCTACACCTTC. Residues: CSVPPGTGYGYTF.

The V and J genes are TRBV6-1 and TRBJ2-7, with TRBD1 matching 9 bases. Germline V gene data show CDR1 as MNHNS and CDR2 as SASEGT. This CDR3 has 14 residues. The J segment lost 6 bases and the V segment lost 7 bases, leaving 10 bases of the junction unmatched. For the CDR3, the DNA is TGTGCCAGCACGAAGGACAGGGGAAGGGGCGAGCAGTACTTC. Protein sequence: CASTKDRGRGEQYF.

This clone was seen a few times. The chain employs TRBV5-1 and TRBJ1-1, with D unresolved. The germline V and J ends were trimmed by 1 base and 1 base, with 8 bases remaining between them. The CDR3 is 14 amino acids. The germline gives CDR1 SGHRS, CDR2 YFSETQ. CDR3 sequence: CASSLRGENTEAFF. Here the CDR3 DNA reads TGCGCCAGCAGCTTGCGGGGAGAGAACACTGAAGCTTTCTTT. The complete variable domain, with remaining parts taken from reference TRBV5-1 and TRBJ1-1, reads KAGVTQTPRYLIKTRGQQVTLSCSPISGHRSVSWYQQTPGQGLQFLFEYFSETQRNKGNFPGRFSGRQFSNSRSEMNVSTLELGDSALYLCASSLRGENTEAFFGQGTRLTVV.

The rearrangement uses TRBV5-1 and TRBJ1-1, with a weak D call TRBD1 (6 bases). Trimming took 4 bases from V and 4 from J, leaving 14 bases between them. The CDR3 is 14 residues long. Germline V gene lookup returns CDR1 SGHRS and CDR2 YFSETQ. The CDR3: CASSTSTGATEAFF. The CDR3 bases are TGCGCCAGCAGCACCTCGACAGGAGCCACTGAAGCTTTCTTT.

This clone was counted only a few times. This chain joins TRBV7-9 and TRBJ1-2; possibly TRBD1 for D (6 bases). The germline CDR1 and CDR2 sequences are SEHNR and FQNEAQ (reference sequence). Deletions cut 1 base from V and 7 bases from J, with 7 bases between. CDR3 length: 12 amino acids. CDR3 nucleotide sequence: TGTGCCAGCAGCTTAGAGACAGGTGGCTACACCTTC. It translates to CASSLETGGYTF. The variable domain in full, with the rest retrieved from reference TRBV7-9 and TRBJ1-2, is DTGVSQNPRHKITKRGQNVTFRCDPISEHNRLYWYRQTLGQGPEFLTYFQNEAQLEKSRLLSDRFSAERPKGSFSTLEIQRTEQGDSAMYLCASSLETGGYTFGSGTRLTVV.

About this clone itself: A read error may account for a junction end that differs from germline. The V call is TRBV5-4, the J call TRBJ2-1, with a weak D call TRBD2 (6 bases). CDR1 SGHNT and CDR2 YYREEE come from the germline V gene (reference sequence). The CDR3 runs 14 residues. As DNA, the CDR3 is TGTGCCAGCAGCCTTAGGGACTCCCACAATGAGCAGTTCTTC. Residues: CASSLRDSHNEQFF.

This chain links TRBV4-1 with TRBJ2-3, with 8 bases lining up with TRBD1. The germline CDR1 and CDR2 sequences are MGHRA and YSYEKL. V shed 4 bases, J shed 1 base, and the junction held 4 bases outside the gene matches. The CDR3 extends over 15 amino acids. This chain's CDR3 is CASSRTGQGTDTQYF. As DNA, the CDR3 is TGCGCCAGCAGCCGAACGGGACAGGGCACAGATACGCAGTATTTT.

The chain is built from TRBV5-1 and TRBJ2-2, with D unclear. Germline CDR1 SGHRS, CDR2 YFSETQ. This CDR3 is built from 15 residues. V was clipped by 1 base and J by 7 bases, with 14 bases between them. The CDR3 sequence: CASSLQRGSHGELFF. CDR3 DNA: TGCGCCAGCAGCTTGCAGCGAGGTTCCCACGGGGAGCTGTTTTTT.

This clone was observed a few times. The chain employs TRBV7-2 and TRBJ2-7; weak D call: TRBD1 (5 bases). The germline V and J ends were trimmed by 1 base and 0 bases, with 13 bases remaining between them. Germline V gene data show CDR1 as SGHTA and CDR2 as FQGNSA. The CDR3 sequence is 16 residues long. CDR3 protein: CASSLVADRNSYEQYF. The CDR3 nucleotides are TGTGCCAGCAGCTTAGTAGCTGACAGAAACTCCTACGAGCAGTACTTC. The full variable domain, in which reference TRBV7-2 and TRBJ2-7 provide the parts outside the CDR3, is GAGVSQSPSNKVTEKGKDVELRCDPISGHTALYWYRQSLGQGLEFLIYFQGNSAPDKSGLPSDRFSAERTGGSVSTLTIQRTQQEDSAVYLCASSLVADRNSYEQYFGPGTRLTVT.